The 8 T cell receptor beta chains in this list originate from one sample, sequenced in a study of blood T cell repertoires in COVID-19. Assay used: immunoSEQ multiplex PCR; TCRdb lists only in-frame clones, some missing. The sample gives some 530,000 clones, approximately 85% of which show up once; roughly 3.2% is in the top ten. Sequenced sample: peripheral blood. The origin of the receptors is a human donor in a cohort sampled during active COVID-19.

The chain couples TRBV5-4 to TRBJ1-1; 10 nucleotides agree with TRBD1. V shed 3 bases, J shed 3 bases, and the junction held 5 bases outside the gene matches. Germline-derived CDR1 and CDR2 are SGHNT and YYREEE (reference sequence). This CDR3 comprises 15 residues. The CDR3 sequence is CASSWGQGRDTEAFF. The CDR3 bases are TGTGCCAGCAGCTGGGGACAGGGGCGGGACACTGAAGCTTTCTTT.

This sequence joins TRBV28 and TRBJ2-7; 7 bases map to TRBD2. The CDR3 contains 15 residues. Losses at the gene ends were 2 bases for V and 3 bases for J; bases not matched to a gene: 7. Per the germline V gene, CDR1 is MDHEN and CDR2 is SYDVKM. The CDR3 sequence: CASSLRLAEHYEQYF. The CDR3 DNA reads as TGTGCCAGCAGTTTACGGCTAGCGGAGCACTACGAGCAGTACTTC.

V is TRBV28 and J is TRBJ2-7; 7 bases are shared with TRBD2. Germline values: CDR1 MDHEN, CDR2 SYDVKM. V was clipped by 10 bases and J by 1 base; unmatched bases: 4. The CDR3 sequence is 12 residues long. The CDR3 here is CATWTSSYEQYF. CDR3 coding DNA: TGTGCCACTTGGACTAGTTCCTACGAGCAGTACTTC.

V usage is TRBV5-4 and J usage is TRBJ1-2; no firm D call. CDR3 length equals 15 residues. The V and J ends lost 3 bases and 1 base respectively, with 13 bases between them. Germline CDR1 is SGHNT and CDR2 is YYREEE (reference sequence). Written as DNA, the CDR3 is TGTGCCAGCAGCTCGGCATCTAGAATTAACTATGGCTACACCTTC. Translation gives CASSSASRINYGYTF.

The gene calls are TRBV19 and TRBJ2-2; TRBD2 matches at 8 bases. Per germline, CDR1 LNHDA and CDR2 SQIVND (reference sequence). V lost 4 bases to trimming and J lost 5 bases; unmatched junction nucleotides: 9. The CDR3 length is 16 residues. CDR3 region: CASSNSGRAGTGELFF. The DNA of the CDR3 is TGTGCCAGTAGTAACTCCGGGAGGGCCGGGACCGGGGAGCTGTTTTTT.

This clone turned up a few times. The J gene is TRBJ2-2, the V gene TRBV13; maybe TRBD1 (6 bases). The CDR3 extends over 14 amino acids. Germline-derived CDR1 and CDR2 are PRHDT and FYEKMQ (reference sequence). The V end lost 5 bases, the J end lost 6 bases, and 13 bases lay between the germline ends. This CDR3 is CASSPSRGPGELFF. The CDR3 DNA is TGTGCCAGCAGCCCGAGCAGGGGCCCCGGGGAGCTGTTTTTT.

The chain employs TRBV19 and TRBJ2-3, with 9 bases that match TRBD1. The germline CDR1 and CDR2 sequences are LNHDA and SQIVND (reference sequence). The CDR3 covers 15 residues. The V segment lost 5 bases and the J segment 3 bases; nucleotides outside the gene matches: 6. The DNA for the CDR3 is TGTGCCAGTAGTTCGGGACAGGGTTTGACAGATACGCAGTATTTT. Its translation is CASSSGQGLTDTQYF.

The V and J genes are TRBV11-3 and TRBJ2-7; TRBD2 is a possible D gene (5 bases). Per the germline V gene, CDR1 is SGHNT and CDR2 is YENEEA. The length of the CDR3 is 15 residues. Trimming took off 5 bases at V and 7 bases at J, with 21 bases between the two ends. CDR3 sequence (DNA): TGTGCCAGCAGCATCACAAAAACCCCTGGGGAGGAGCAGTACTTC. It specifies CASSITKTPGEEQYF.